This TCR beta chain comes out of a study of control samples from healthy donors and cancer patients. The assay was immunoSEQ multiplex PCR, and TCRdb's table has in-frame clones only and misses some. The profile shows roughly 100,000 clones, roughly 86% of them singletons. CDR1 and CDR2 from the germline V gene are SNHLY and FYNNEI. The V and J ends lost 6 bases and 4 bases, in that order; junction bases with no gene match: 3. The CDR3 loop spans 16 amino acids. Sequenced material: blood. This sequence joins TRBV2 and TRBJ2-2, with 15 nucleotides matching TRBD2. The sequence came from a woman between 50 and 59 years old in good health. CDR3 sequence reads: CASSWTSGGATGELFF. For the CDR3, the DNA is TGTGCCAGCAGCTGGACTAGCGGGGGGGCCACCGGGGAGCTGTTTTTT.